This T cell receptor beta chain was recovered during a study of blood T cells in healthy people across ages. Total RNA extraction produced at least 5 micrograms (per sample) for the study. Through a sample-barcoded 5' primer and a J-beta primer mix, a second PCR was run for about 6 to 11 cycles. TCRdb reanalysed the 5' RACE reads using MiXCR and keeps one entry per CDR3 protein. The sample includes about 1.4 million distinct CDR3 sequences, around 59% of them seen just once. Trimming at V came to 7 bases and at J to 5 bases, leaving 9 bases not matched to a gene. The CDR3 totals 13 residues. Germline V gene data show CDR1 as SQVTM and CDR2 as ANQGSEA.

The source of this sequence is a man aged 18-30 years in good health. Sequencing was done on a sample of blood. This chain connects TRBV29-1 to TRBJ2-5; TRBD1 agrees at 8 bases. The DNA for the CDR3 is TGCAGCGCATGCCAGGGGGCTCGTGAGACCCAGTACTTC. Translation gives CSACQGARETQYF.